These 30 T cell receptor beta chains were sequenced from one sample in a study of memory CD4+ T cells and cytomegalovirus serostatus. The sort gate was single viable CD3+CD4+CD8-CD45RO+ cells for memory CD4+ T cells. Repertoires were generated with immunoSEQ multiplex PCR, while TCRdb's copy carries only in-frame clones and drops some. Among over 45,000 clones listed, around 76% were seen once. Source material: memory CD4+ T cells from blood. All receptors derive from an adult in good health and CMV-seronegative.

The chain employs TRBV2 and TRBJ2-3; D gene ambiguous. Germline V CDR1 and CDR2: SNHLY, FYNNEI. The CDR3 spans 13 residues. V was clipped by 10 bases and J by 6 bases, with 17 bases between them. CDR3 amino acids: CATDLEDGDTQYF. CDR3 DNA: TGTGCCACCGACCTAGAGGATGGGGATACGCAGTATTTT.

The chain couples TRBV13 to TRBJ1-2, with a weak D call TRBD1 (5 bases). Germline-derived CDR1 and CDR2 are PRHDT and FYEKMQ (reference sequence). Deletions cut 1 base from V and 5 bases from J, with 14 bases between. CDR3 length: 15 residues. CDR3 in DNA: TGTGCCAGCAGCTTAGTTCGGGGCGCGGGATATGGCTACACCTTC. Protein: CASSLVRGAGYGYTF.

In its sample, this clone was seen a few times. The chain recombines TRBV18 with TRBJ1-1, with a weak D call TRBD1 (6 bases). The CDR3 sequence is 14 residues long. The V end lost 3 bases, the J end lost 3 bases, and 11 bases lay between the germline ends. Looked up from germline, CDR1 is KGHSH and CDR2 is LQKENI. DNA of the CDR3: TGTGCCAGCTCACCGTCTGCAGGGGACACTGAAGCTTTCTTT. Translation: CASSPSAGDTEAFF.

The V gene is TRBV7-2, the J gene TRBJ2-1; 7 bases are a match to TRBD2. V trimming: 3 bases; J trimming: 4 bases; junction bases outside the gene matches: 0. This CDR3 has 13 amino acids. Germline assignment: CDR1 SGHTA and CDR2 FQGNSA. CDR3 sequence (DNA): TGTGCCAGCAGCTTCGGGAGGTACAATGAGCAGTTCTTC. Its translation is CASSFGRYNEQFF.

The chain carries TRBV5-1 and TRBJ1-4; D might be TRBD1 (5 bases). CDR3 length equals 13 residues. Germline CDR1 and CDR2: SGHRS and YFSETQ. V lost 5 bases and J 5 bases, leaving 10 bases between the germline ends. In nucleotides, the CDR3 is TGCGCCAGCAGAAGGGGAGGGAATGAAAAACTGTTTTTT. Protein: CASRRGGNEKLFF. The variable domain in full, completed from reference TRBV5-1 and TRBJ1-4, reads KAGVTQTPRYLIKTRGQQVTLSCSPISGHRSVSWYQQTPGQGLQFLFEYFSETQRNKGNFPGRFSGRQFSNSRSEMNVSTLELGDSALYLCASRRGGNEKLFFGSGTQLSVL.

The chain combines TRBV5-6 with TRBJ1-6; TRBD1 aligns across 8 bases. There are 16 residues in the CDR3. Germline loops: CDR1 SGHDT, CDR2 YYEEEE. After removal of 4 bases from V and 0 bases from J, the junction contained 3 bases not matched to a gene. This CDR3 reads CASSRTGSSYNSPLHF. DNA for the CDR3: TGTGCCAGCAGCCGGACAGGGAGCTCCTATAATTCACCCCTCCACTTT.

V gene TRBV7-9 combines with J gene TRBJ2-3; D not certain. CDR3 length: 14 residues. From germline, CDR1 is SEHNR and CDR2 FQNEAQ (reference sequence). V lost 4 bases to trimming and J lost 5 bases, with 13 bases between them. CDR3 in amino acids: CASSSSMMGDTQYF. The CDR3 DNA reads TGTGCCAGCAGCTCCTCTATGATGGGAGATACGCAGTATTTT. The full variable domain, in which reference TRBV7-9 and TRBJ2-3 provide the parts outside the CDR3, is DTGVSQNPRHKITKRGQNVTFRCDPISEHNRLYWYRQTLGQGPEFLTYFQNEAQLEKSRLLSDRFSAERPKGSFSTLEIQRTEQGDSAMYLCASSSSMMGDTQYFGPGTRLTVL.

The gene calls are TRBV2 and TRBJ2-1, with D perhaps matching TRBD2 (6 bases). Germline V gene data show CDR1 as SNHLY and CDR2 as FYNNEI. Between the trimmed V and J ends, which lost 9 bases and 12 bases, there was a span of 18 bases. The CDR3 is 12 residues long. The CDR3 sequence is CARRLEKGVQFF. The CDR3 region has the DNA TGTGCCAGACGACTAGAAAAGGGCGTGCAGTTCTTC. The full variable domain, rest sourced from reference TRBV2 and TRBJ2-1, is EPEVTQTPSHQVTQMGQEVILRCVPISNHLYFYWYRQILGQKVEFLVSFYNNEISEKSEIFDDQFSVERPDGSNFTLKIRSTKLEDSAMYFCARRLEKGVQFFGPGTRLTVL.

The V and J genes are TRBV9 and TRBJ2-7; D is unclear. This CDR3 spans 14 amino acids. Germline CDR1 SGDLS, CDR2 YYNGEE. Trimming shortened V by 5 bases and J by 2 bases, and 14 bases separated the two germline ends. The DNA of the CDR3 is TGTGCCAGCAGTAGAGAGCCGGAACCCTACGAGCAGTACTTC. It yields the protein CASSREPEPYEQYF.

The CDR3 DNA reads TGTGCCAGCAGCTTAGACAAGGGTTCCTACGAGCAGTACTTC. Protein sequence: CASSLDKGSYEQYF. The J gene is TRBJ2-7, the V gene TRBV7-2, with D hard to call. V lost 1 base and J 1 base, leaving 8 bases between the germline ends. Germline assignment: CDR1 SGHTA and CDR2 FQGNSA. The CDR3 has 14 residues.

This chain links TRBV27 with TRBJ2-5; 11 bases are shared with TRBD1. The length of the CDR3 is 13 residues. Trimming at V came to 5 bases and at J to 6 bases, leaving 2 bases not matched to a gene. The germline V gene has CDR1 MNHEY and CDR2 SMNVEV (reference sequence). The CDR3 DNA is TGTGCCAGCAGTGCGGACAGGGGGCAGACCCAGTACTTC. Its protein is CASSADRGQTQYF.

This rearrangement joins TRBV28 to TRBJ1-5; 7 bases fit TRBD1. V gave up 6 bases and J gave up 4 bases; unmatched junction bases: 9. Germline V lookup: CDR1 MDHEN, CDR2 SYDVKM. This CDR3 region has 15 residues. CDR3 loop: CASRPAGTANQPQHF. The CDR3 region has the DNA TGTGCCAGCAGACCAGCCGGGACAGCGAATCAGCCCCAGCATTTT.

The CDR3 nucleotides read TGTGCCAGCAGCGTAGGTCGGCAGGCTCATGGCTACACCTTC. Amino acids: CASSVGRQAHGYTF. This chain joins TRBV9 and TRBJ1-2; no reliable D call. V was cut by 0 bases and J by 6 bases, with 12 bases left in between. Germline V gives CDR1 SGDLS, CDR2 YYNGEE. This CDR3 region has 14 residues.

This sequence joins TRBV29-1 and TRBJ2-5, with 7 nucleotides matching TRBD1. There are 12 residues in the CDR3. V gave up 3 bases and J gave up 5 bases; unmatched junction bases: 3. CDR1 and CDR2 (germline): SQVTM, ANQGSEA. Here the CDR3 DNA reads TGCAGCGTTGAGGCGACAGGGGAGACCCAGTACTTC. Translated, it gives CSVEATGETQYF.

This clone was seen a few times. The V and J genes are TRBV5-8 and TRBJ2-7, with D perhaps matching TRBD1 or TRBD2 (5 bases each). The CDR3 runs 19 residues. CDR1 and CDR2 from the germline V gene are SGHTS and YDEGEE. Deletions cut 1 base from V and 0 bases from J, with 23 bases between. The CDR3 DNA reads as TGTGCCAGCAGCTTGAGCCTAAACCTCCGGGACGAGAGCTCCTACGAGCAGTACTTC. This sequence encodes CASSLSLNLRDESSYEQYF.

The V gene is TRBV4-3, the J gene TRBJ2-6; D not resolved. Germline V gene lookup returns CDR1 LGHNA and CDR2 YSLEER. V lost 1 base and J lost 4, with 11 bases in between. This CDR3 has 16 amino acids. The CDR3, as DNA: TGCGCCAGCAGCCAAGCGAAGGGTTCCGGGGCCAACGTCCTGACTTTC. It encodes CASSQAKGSGANVLTF.

The gene calls are TRBV5-1 and TRBJ2-5; TRBD2 matches at 11 bases. The CDR3 loop spans 15 amino acids. Germline V gene data show CDR1 as SGHRS and CDR2 as YFSETQ. V gave up 3 bases and J gave up 2 bases; unmatched junction bases: 3. The CDR3 loop reads CASSWVAGGQETQYF. The DNA of the CDR3 is TGCGCCAGCAGCTGGGTAGCGGGGGGGCAAGAGACCCAGTACTTC. Combining the CDR3 with reference TRBV5-1 and TRBJ2-5 gives the whole variable domain KAGVTQTPRYLIKTRGQQVTLSCSPISGHRSVSWYQQTPGQGLQFLFEYFSETQRNKGNFPGRFSGRQFSNSRSEMNVSTLELGDSALYLCASSWVAGGQETQYFGPGTRLLVL.

The chain is built from TRBV20-1 and TRBJ2-7; D is perhaps TRBD1 (6 bases). The CDR3 spans 11 residues. The germline V gene encodes CDR1 DFQATT and CDR2 SNEGSKA (reference sequence). The V end lost 6 bases, the J end lost 4 bases, and 10 bases lay between the germline ends. CDR3 coding DNA: TGCAGTGCGGCAGGGGATTACGAGCAGTACTTC. Translating gives CSAAGDYEQYF.

The chain carries TRBV9 and TRBJ1-2, with D maybe TRBD1 (5 bases). Trimming took off 0 bases at V and 6 bases at J, with 9 bases between the two ends. The CDR3 runs 13 residues. Germline V lookup: CDR1 SGDLS, CDR2 YYNGEE. The CDR3 here is CASSVAIGDGYTF. CDR3 coding DNA: TGTGCCAGCAGCGTAGCGATAGGGGATGGCTACACCTTC.

The gene calls are TRBV28 and TRBJ1-1; D gene ambiguous. This CDR3 comprises 13 residues. The V gene lost 10 bases and the J gene lost 3 bases, with 15 bases spanning the gap. Per the germline V gene, CDR1 is MDHEN and CDR2 is SYDVKM. The CDR3 sequence: CATNPFKDTEAFF. Here the CDR3 DNA reads TGTGCCACCAACCCCTTCAAGGACACTGAAGCTTTCTTT.

This clone was counted between two and nine times. The chain links TRBV5-6 to TRBJ2-3; either TRBD1 or TRBD2 may supply D (5 bases each). V gave up 5 bases and J gave up 4 bases, with 14 bases separating them. Germline V CDR1 and CDR2: SGHDT, YYEEEE. The CDR3 is 14 residues long. The CDR3, as DNA: TGTGCCAGCAGTACTCCGGGGCGCGCAGATACGCAGTATTTT. Protein: CASSTPGRADTQYF.

V and J are TRBV11-3 and TRBJ2-1, with unresolved D. Trimming pared 3 bases from V and 9 bases from J, leaving 6 bases between. Germline CDR1 SGHNT, CDR2 YENEEA. This CDR3 comprises 11 residues. Written as DNA, the CDR3 is TGTGCCAGCAGCTTTAGAGGTGAGCAGTTCTTC. It yields the protein CASSFRGEQFF.

The rearrangement joins TRBV11-2 to TRBJ2-7, with 11 bases identical to TRBD2. The CDR3 extends over 15 amino acids. Germline trimming cut 1 base from V and 3 bases from J; bases unmatched to any gene: 2. CDR1 is SGHAT and CDR2 is FQNNGV in the germline V gene. Here the CDR3 DNA reads TGTGCCAGCAGCTTAGTCGGGACTAGCGGCTACGAGCAGTACTTC. This translates into CASSLVGTSGYEQYF.

The chain has TRBV20-1 and TRBJ2-6; D unclear. CDR1 is DFQATT and CDR2 is SNEGSKA in the germline V gene (reference sequence). There are 11 residues in the CDR3. Trimming stripped 6 bases from V and 8 bases from J, with 8 bases between. For the CDR3, the DNA is TGCAGTGCCGGCACCACCAACGTCCTGACTTTC. Its protein is CSAGTTNVLTF.

This chain connects TRBV5-1 to TRBJ1-2, with D perhaps matching TRBD1 (5 bases). The CDR3 has 14 amino acids. Germline V gives CDR1 SGHRS, CDR2 YFSETQ. Trimming stripped 6 bases from V and 6 bases from J, with 18 bases between. CDR3 sequence: CASTYGVQGNGYTF. The CDR3 DNA follows: TGCGCCAGCACCTATGGCGTTCAGGGAAATGGCTACACCTTC.

J is TRBJ2-1 and V is TRBV6-5, with 8 bases aligning to TRBD2. This CDR3 is built from 14 residues. CDR1 is MNHEY, CDR2 SVGAGI, per germline. Trimming cost V 3 bases and J 9 bases; bases outside gene matches: 7. The CDR3 loop reads CASSYSHSGVEQFF. CDR3 nucleotides: TGTGCCAGCAGTTATTCTCATAGCGGGGTTGAGCAGTTCTTC.

The V call is TRBV5-4, the J call TRBJ1-2; D is ambiguous. Germline V CDR1 and CDR2: SGHNT, YYREEE (reference sequence). Trimming took off 4 bases at V and 4 bases at J, with 11 bases between the two ends. The CDR3 has 13 residues. CDR3 nucleotides: TGTGCCAGCAGCAGGGAGTACGGCTATGGCTACACCTTC. It is translated as CASSREYGYGYTF.

The chain combines TRBV7-3 with TRBJ2-3; 9 nucleotides agree with TRBD1. The ends lost 0 bases at V and 6 bases at J; junction bases unmatched: 7. Germline loops: CDR1 SGHTA, CDR2 FQGTGA. This CDR3 is 16 amino acids long. This chain's CDR3 is CASSLTVTGGGDTQYF. The CDR3 bases are TGTGCCAGCAGCTTAACGGTGACAGGGGGAGGGGATACGCAGTATTTT. The variable domain in full, completed from reference TRBV7-3 and TRBJ2-3, reads GAGVSQTPSNKVTEKGKYVELRCDPISGHTALYWYRQSLGQGPEFLIYFQGTGAADDSGLPNDRFFAVRPEGSVSTLKIQRTERGDSAVYLCASSLTVTGGGDTQYFGPGTRLTVL.

This rearrangement joins TRBV15 to TRBJ2-2; D uncertain. V was cut by 0 bases and J by 4 bases, with 6 bases left in between. This CDR3 comprises 14 residues. CDR1 LNHNV and CDR2 YYDKDF come from the germline V gene (reference sequence). CDR3 nucleotides: TGTGCCACCAGCAGAGATCGGGCCACCGGGGAGCTGTTTTTT. It codes for CATSRDRATGELFF.

The V call is TRBV19, the J call TRBJ1-2; D is perhaps TRBD1 (6 bases). CDR3 length equals 13 residues. V was cut by 4 bases and J by 5 bases, with 11 bases left in between. Germline-derived CDR1 and CDR2 are LNHDA and SQIVND (reference sequence). The CDR3 loop is CASSTLQGYGYTF. CDR3 DNA sequence: TGTGCCAGTAGTACTTTACAGGGATATGGCTACACCTTC.